The clone carrying this T cell receptor beta chain was counted ten times or more. Building the TCR beta libraries relied on iRepertoire HTBI primers, and CDR3 regions underwent Arm-PCR. Methods used by the authors: The samples included 60 to 75 TRBV and around 15 TRBJ segments. TCRdb analysed the multiplex PCR reads with MiXCR anew, one entry per CDR3 protein. TCRdb, not the authors, supplied the V and J calls. The sample includes around 460,000 distinct CDR3 sequences, roughly 23% of them seen just once. This specimen comes from a study of regulatory T cells in long-lasting Graves disease. Time point reported: persistent/refractory GD, antithyroid drugs over 5 years with positive TRAb. Isolated PBMC RNA provided the starting material for the TCR library. The V and J ends lost 4 bases and 5 bases, in that order; junction bases with no gene match: 9. The CDR3 runs to 16 residues. Per the germline V gene, CDR1 is MNHEY and CDR2 is SVGAGI.

The rearrangement joins TRBV6-5 to TRBJ2-7; 12 bases align to TRBD2. The sample was peripheral blood mononuclear cells (PBMCs), taken when the disease was refractory, from a patient treated with antithyroid drugs. The sequence derives from a female donor with Graves disease. Written as DNA, the CDR3 is TGTGCCAGCAGTTCCGTCAGACTAGCGGGAGAGAACGAGCAGTACTTC. This translates into CASSSVRLAGENEQYF.